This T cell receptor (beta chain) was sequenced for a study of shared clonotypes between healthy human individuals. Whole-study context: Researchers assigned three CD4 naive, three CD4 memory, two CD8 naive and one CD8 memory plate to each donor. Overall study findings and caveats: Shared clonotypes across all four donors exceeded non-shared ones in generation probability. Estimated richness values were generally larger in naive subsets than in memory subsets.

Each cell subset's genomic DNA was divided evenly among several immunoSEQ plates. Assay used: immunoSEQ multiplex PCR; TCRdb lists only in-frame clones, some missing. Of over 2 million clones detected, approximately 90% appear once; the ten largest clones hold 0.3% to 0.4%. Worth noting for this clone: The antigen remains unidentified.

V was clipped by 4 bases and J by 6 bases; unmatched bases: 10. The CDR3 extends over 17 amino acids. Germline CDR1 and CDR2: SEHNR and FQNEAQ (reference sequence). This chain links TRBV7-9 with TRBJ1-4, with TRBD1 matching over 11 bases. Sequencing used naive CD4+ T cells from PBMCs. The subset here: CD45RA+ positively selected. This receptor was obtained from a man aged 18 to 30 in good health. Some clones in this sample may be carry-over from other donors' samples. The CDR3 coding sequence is TGTGCCAGCAGCTCGTGGGACAGGGGGAGCGCCTATGAAAAACTGTTTTTT. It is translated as CASSSWDRGSAYEKLFF.